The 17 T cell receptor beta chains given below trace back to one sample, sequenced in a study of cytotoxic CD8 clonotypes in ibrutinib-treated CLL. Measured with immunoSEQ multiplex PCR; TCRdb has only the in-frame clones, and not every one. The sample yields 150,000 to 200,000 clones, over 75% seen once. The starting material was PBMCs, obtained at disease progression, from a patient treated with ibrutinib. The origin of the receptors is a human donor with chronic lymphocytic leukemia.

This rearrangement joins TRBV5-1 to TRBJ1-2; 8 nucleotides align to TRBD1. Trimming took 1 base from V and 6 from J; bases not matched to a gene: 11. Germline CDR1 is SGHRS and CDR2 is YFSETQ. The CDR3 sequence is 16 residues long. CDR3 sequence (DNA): TGCGCCAGCAGCTTGACTGACAGGGGACGCAAGAATGGCTACACCTTC. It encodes CASSLTDRGRKNGYTF.

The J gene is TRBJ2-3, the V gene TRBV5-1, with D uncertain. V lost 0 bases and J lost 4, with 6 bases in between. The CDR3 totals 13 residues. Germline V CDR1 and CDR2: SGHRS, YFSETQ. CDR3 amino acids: CASSLVLADTQYF. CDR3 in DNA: TGCGCCAGCAGCTTGGTTTTGGCAGATACGCAGTATTTT.

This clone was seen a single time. The DNA for the CDR3 is TGTGCCAGCAGCTCCGAGGGGATCGAGCAGTACTTC. It translates to CASSSEGIEQYF. The gene calls are TRBV7-2 and TRBJ2-7; possibly TRBD1 or TRBD2 for D (5 bases each). This CDR3 has 12 amino acids. V shed 4 bases and J shed 6 bases, with 10 bases lying between them. The germline V gene encodes CDR1 SGHTA and CDR2 FQGNSA. The full variable domain, with the rest looked up from reference TRBV7-2 and TRBJ2-7, is GAGVSQSPSNKVTEKGKDVELRCDPISGHTALYWYRQSLGQGLEFLIYFQGNSAPDKSGLPSDRFSAERTGGSVSTLTIQRTQQEDSAVYLCASSSEGIEQYFGPGTRLTVT.

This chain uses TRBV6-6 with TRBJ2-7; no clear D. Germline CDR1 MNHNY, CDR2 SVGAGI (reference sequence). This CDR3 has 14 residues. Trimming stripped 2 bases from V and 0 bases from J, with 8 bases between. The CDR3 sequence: CASSYGHSSYEQYF. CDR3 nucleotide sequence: TGTGCCAGCAGTTACGGTCACAGCTCCTACGAGCAGTACTTC.

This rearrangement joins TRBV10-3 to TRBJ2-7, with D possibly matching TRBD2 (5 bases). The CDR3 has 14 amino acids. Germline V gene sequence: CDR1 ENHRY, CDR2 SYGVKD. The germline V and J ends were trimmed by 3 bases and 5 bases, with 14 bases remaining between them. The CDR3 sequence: CAISDEGQANEQYF. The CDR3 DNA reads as TGTGCCATCAGTGATGAGGGCCAGGCCAACGAGCAGTACTTC.

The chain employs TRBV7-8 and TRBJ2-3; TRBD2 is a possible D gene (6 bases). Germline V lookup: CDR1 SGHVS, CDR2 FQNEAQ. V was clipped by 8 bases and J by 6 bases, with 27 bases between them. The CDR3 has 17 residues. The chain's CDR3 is CASSRVREREVWDTQYF. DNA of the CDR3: TGTGCCAGCTCCCGTGTTCGGGAGAGGGAAGTGTGGGATACGCAGTATTTT.

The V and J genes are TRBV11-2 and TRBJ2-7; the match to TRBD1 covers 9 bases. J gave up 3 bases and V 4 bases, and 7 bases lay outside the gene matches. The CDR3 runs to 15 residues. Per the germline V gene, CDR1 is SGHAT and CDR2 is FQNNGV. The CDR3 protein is CASSSGTGYRYEQYF. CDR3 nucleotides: TGTGCCAGCAGCTCCGGGACAGGGTATCGCTACGAGCAGTACTTC.

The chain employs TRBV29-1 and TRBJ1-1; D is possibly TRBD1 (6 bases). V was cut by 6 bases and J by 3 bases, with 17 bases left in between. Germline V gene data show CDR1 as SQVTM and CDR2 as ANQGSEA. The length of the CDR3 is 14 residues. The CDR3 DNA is TGCAGCGTGTCCCCGGGGGCGCAGGACACTGAAGCTTTCTTT. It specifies CSVSPGAQDTEAFF. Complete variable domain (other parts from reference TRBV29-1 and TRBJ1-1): SAVISQKPSRDICQRGTSLTIQCQVDSQVTMMFWYRQQPGQSLTLIATANQGSEATYESGFVIDKFPISRPNLTFSTLTVSNMSPEDSSIYLCSVSPGAQDTEAFFGQGTRLTVV.

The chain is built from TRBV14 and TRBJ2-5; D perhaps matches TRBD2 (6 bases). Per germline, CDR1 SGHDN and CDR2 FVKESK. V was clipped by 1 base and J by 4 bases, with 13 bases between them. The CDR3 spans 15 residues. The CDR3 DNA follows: TGTGCCAGCAGCCAAGCTACGGGAGTTATAGAGACCCAGTACTTC. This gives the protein CASSQATGVIETQYF.

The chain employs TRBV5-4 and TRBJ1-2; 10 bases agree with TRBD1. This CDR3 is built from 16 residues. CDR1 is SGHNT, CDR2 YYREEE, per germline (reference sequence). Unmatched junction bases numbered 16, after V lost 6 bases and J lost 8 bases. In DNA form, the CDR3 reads TGTGCCAGCAACCTGGGGACAGGGGCTGTGTTTGGGGGCTACACCTTC. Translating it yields CASNLGTGAVFGGYTF.

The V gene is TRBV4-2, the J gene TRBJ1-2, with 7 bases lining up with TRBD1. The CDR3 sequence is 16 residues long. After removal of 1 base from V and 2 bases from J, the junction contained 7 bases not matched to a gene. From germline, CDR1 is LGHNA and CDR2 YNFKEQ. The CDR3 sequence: CASSQGVGDSNYGYTF. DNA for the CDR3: TGTGCCAGCAGCCAAGGAGTCGGGGACAGCAACTATGGCTACACCTTC.

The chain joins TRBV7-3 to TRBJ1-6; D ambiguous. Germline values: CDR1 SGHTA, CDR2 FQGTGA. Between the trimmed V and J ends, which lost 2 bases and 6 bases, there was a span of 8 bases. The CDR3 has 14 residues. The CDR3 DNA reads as TGTGCCAGCAGCTTAGTCGGTAGTAATTCACCCCTCCACTTT. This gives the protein CASSLVGSNSPLHF.

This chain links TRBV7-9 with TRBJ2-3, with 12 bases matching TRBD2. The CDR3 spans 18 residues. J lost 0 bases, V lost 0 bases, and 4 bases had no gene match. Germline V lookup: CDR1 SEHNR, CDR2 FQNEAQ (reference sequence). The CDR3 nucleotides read TGTGCCAGCAGCTTAGCAGTGACTAGCGGGGGAAGCACAGATACGCAGTATTTT. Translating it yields CASSLAVTSGGSTDTQYF.

CDR3 bases: TGTGCCTGGACCCGACAGGGGACTAATGAAAAACTGTTTTTT. It yields the protein CAWTRQGTNEKLFF. The chain combines TRBV30 with TRBJ1-4, with 8 positions matching TRBD1. CDR1 is GTSNPN and CDR2 is SVGIG in the germline V gene (reference sequence). V trimming: 4 bases; J trimming: 2 bases; junction bases outside the gene matches: 3. CDR3 size: 14 residues.

The CDR3 sequence: CASSDGTGAVEQYF. Here the CDR3 DNA reads TGTGCCAGCAGCGATGGGACAGGGGCTGTCGAGCAGTACTTC. The chain links TRBV9 to TRBJ2-7, with 10 bases matching TRBD1. The CDR3 covers 14 residues. Trimming removed 3 bases from V and 6 bases from J; junction bases left unmatched: 6. Germline CDR1 reads SGDLS; CDR2 reads YYNGEE.

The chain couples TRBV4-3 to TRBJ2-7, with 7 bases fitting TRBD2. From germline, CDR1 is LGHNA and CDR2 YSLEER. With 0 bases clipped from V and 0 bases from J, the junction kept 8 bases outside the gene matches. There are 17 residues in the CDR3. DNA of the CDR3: TGCGCCAGCAGCCAAGATTTAGAGGCGGGAGTCTCCTACGAGCAGTACTTC. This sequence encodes CASSQDLEAGVSYEQYF.

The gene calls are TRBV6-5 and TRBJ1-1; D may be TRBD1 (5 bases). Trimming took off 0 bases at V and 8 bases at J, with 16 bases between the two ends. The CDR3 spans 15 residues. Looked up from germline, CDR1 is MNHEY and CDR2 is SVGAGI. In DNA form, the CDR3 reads TGTGCCAGCAGTTACTCGTTGAGTGGGGACTGGGAAGCTTTCTTT. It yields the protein CASSYSLSGDWEAFF.